One T cell receptor beta chain is described in this entry. Its specificity is not known. This entry comes from a study of shared clonotypes between healthy human individuals. The wider study: Donors had three CD4 naive, three CD4 memory, two CD8 naive and one CD8 memory plate apiece.

Whole-study findings and limits: Naive subsets generally exceeded memory subsets in estimated richness. It was the few donors that limited the genetic and exposure-history diversity represented.

Germline loops: CDR1 SGHRS, CDR2 YFSETQ. With 1 base removed from V and 10 bases from J, the gap between germline ends came to 16 bases. The CDR3 extends over 14 amino acids. Assay: immunoSEQ multiplex PCR; the TCRdb copy retains only in-frame clones and omits some. The table shows about 2.4 million clones, with approximately 94% occurring only once. The sample consisted of naive CD4+ T cells from PBMCs. Specified subset: CD45RA+ positively selected. This chain links TRBV5-1 with TRBJ2-3; weak D call: TRBD2 (5 bases). The sequence was obtained from a man in his late teens or twenties in good health. Some clones in this sample may be carry-over from other donors' samples. Here the CDR3 reads CASSLFLASEAQYF. In DNA form, the CDR3 reads TGCGCCAGCAGCTTGTTTCTAGCTTCAGAGGCGCAGTATTTT.